These T cell receptor beta chains were read from a single sample in a study of cytomegalovirus exposure and HLA in healthy donors. Clones were sequenced by immunoSEQ multiplex PCR, and TCRdb holds only the in-frame ones, with some missing. The profile shows 200,000 to 250,000 clones, 88% of them singletons. Sequenced material: PBMCs. These receptors all stem from a woman aged 18-29 years in good health and CMV-seronegative. The conserved cysteine and the conserved F or W are not part of the CDR3 here. Each record gives: CDR3 protein, J gene, V gene.

cdr3_aa: ASSLAPSWQY
j_call: TRBJ2-3
v_call: TRBV7-2

cdr3_aa: ATQTLDRGRSGELF
j_call: TRBJ2-2
v_call: TRBV7-9

cdr3_aa: ASSSLRGVNQPQH
j_call: TRBJ1-5
v_call: TRBV5-8

cdr3_aa: ASSQERLAGVETQY
j_call: TRBJ2-5
v_call: TRBV4-1

cdr3_aa: ASSLSTASQETQY
j_call: TRBJ2-5
v_call: TRBV5-4

cdr3_aa: ATAAQGGHEQY
j_call: TRBJ2-7
v_call: TRBV28

cdr3_aa: ASSLEAGAEAF
j_call: TRBJ1-1
v_call: TRBV7-2

cdr3_aa: ASSPQQGRPYEQY
j_call: TRBJ2-7
v_call: TRBV7-6

cdr3_aa: ASSRRTGAFTEQY
j_call: TRBJ2-7
v_call: TRBV14

cdr3_aa: ASSNRAGANVLT
j_call: TRBJ2-6
v_call: TRBV6-4

cdr3_aa: ASSPQGGVSNEQY
j_call: TRBJ2-7
v_call: TRBV28

cdr3_aa: ASSRVGRGVYEQY
j_call: TRBJ2-7
v_call: TRBV5-4

cdr3_aa: AIRTASSGAYEQY
j_call: TRBJ2-7
v_call: TRBV10-3

cdr3_aa: ASSPTHVTGLYT
j_call: TRBJ1-2
v_call: TRBV4-3

cdr3_aa: ASSPSGATYEQY
j_call: TRBJ2-7
v_call: TRBV19